This T cell receptor (beta chain) is drawn from a study of blood T cell repertoires in COVID-19. Study background: Sources were T cells, B-cell-depleted T cells, or PBMCs; the material itself was cDNA or gDNA.

Profiled with immunoSEQ multiplex PCR; TCRdb holds only in-frame clones, not every one. Seen here are 150,000 to 200,000 clones, approximately 88% observed once, and the top ten hold 11% to 15%. The sequenced material came from peripheral blood. The TCR originated in a man between 18 and 29 years old with active or convalescent COVID-19.

The CDR3 region has the DNA TGTGCCAGCGGGAAGGAAGAGGGGCAGTACTTC. Its protein is CASGKEEGQYF. The V call is TRBV6-6, the J call TRBJ2-7; D possibly corresponds to TRBD2 (5 bases). Trimming took off 8 bases at V and 9 bases at J, with 14 bases between the two ends. The CDR3 covers 11 residues. Germline-derived CDR1 and CDR2 are MNHNY and SVGAGI (reference sequence).